This entry lists 28 T cell receptor beta chains sequenced from one sample in a study of blood T cell repertoires in COVID-19. Data came from immunoSEQ multiplex PCR; TCRdb stores just in-frame clones and leaves some out. Altogether tens of thousands of clones are present, about 93% being singletons, with the ten largest covering around 9.1%. The sequenced sample was peripheral blood. These receptors were obtained from a human donor in a cohort sampled during active COVID-19.

As for this clone: The identical CDR3 is also encoded by other nucleotide sequences in the sample. The rearrangement links TRBV9 to TRBJ2-7; no clear D gene. Per germline, CDR1 SGDLS and CDR2 YYNGEE. Trimming removed 0 bases from V and 3 bases from J, with 4 bases in between. The CDR3 sequence is 12 residues long. DNA for the CDR3: TGTGCCAGCAGCGTAGACGGCTACGAGCAGTACTTC. This sequence encodes CASSVDGYEQYF.

The V gene is TRBV11-2, the J gene TRBJ1-2, with D possibly TRBD1 on 5 matching bases. This CDR3 has 11 residues. From germline, CDR1 is SGHAT and CDR2 FQNNGV. The V and J ends lost 4 bases and 13 bases respectively, with 13 bases between them. The CDR3 DNA reads TGTGCCAGCAGCTCCGACAAGGGGTGCACCTTC. Its protein product is CASSSDKGCTF.

V gene TRBV5-1 combines with J gene TRBJ2-7; maybe TRBD1 (6 bases). The CDR3 length is 13 residues. Germline V CDR1 and CDR2: SGHRS, YFSETQ. V lost 3 bases and J 5 bases, leaving 12 bases between the germline ends. The CDR3 DNA follows: TGCGCCAGCAGCTGGAAAACAGGGCACGAGCAGTACTTC. Encoded protein: CASSWKTGHEQYF. Looking up the rest from reference TRBV5-1 and TRBJ2-7 gives the full variable domain: KAGVTQTPRYLIKTRGQQVTLSCSPISGHRSVSWYQQTPGQGLQFLFEYFSETQRNKGNFPGRFSGRQFSNSRSEMNVSTLELGDSALYLCASSWKTGHEQYFGPGTRLTVT.

This clone appeared a single time. For the CDR3, the DNA is TGTGCCAGCAACAGGTTCAATCAGCCCCAGCATTTT. It encodes CASNRFNQPQHF. The V gene is TRBV19, the J gene TRBJ1-5; a possible D gene is TRBD1 (5 bases). Looked up from germline, CDR1 is LNHDA and CDR2 is SQIVND (reference sequence). V lost 9 bases to trimming and J lost 3 bases, with 9 bases between them. This CDR3 has 12 amino acids.

The chain is built from TRBV6-6 and TRBJ2-2, with D possibly being TRBD2 (5 bases). Germline assignment: CDR1 MNHNY and CDR2 SVGAGI (reference sequence). The CDR3 has 16 residues. V dropped 2 bases and J dropped 3 bases, with 13 bases sitting between them. The CDR3 nucleotides are TGTGCCAGCAGTTACGGGTTAGAGAGGGACACCGGGGAGCTGTTTTTT. Translated: CASSYGLERDTGELFF.

In its sample, this clone was seen once. The V and J genes are TRBV5-4 and TRBJ1-2, with D possibly matching TRBD1 (5 bases). The CDR3 consists of 14 residues. The V gene's germline CDR1 is SGHNT and CDR2 YYREEE (reference sequence). Between the trimmed V and J ends, which lost 2 bases and 0 bases, there was a span of 8 bases. CDR3 amino acids: CASSLDSSNYGYTF. CDR3 in DNA: TGTGCCAGCAGCTTAGACAGCTCTAACTATGGCTACACCTTC.

The chain links TRBV9 to TRBJ1-1; 8 bases are a match to TRBD1. V was pared by 3 bases and J by 4 bases, with 5 bases of the junction left unmatched. CDR1 and CDR2 from the germline V gene are SGDLS and YYNGEE. The CDR3 contains 14 residues. The DNA of the CDR3 is TGTGCCAGCAGCGGACTCACAGGGGGCACTGAAGCTTTCTTT. Protein product: CASSGLTGGTEAFF.

The chain uses TRBV28 and TRBJ1-3, with 7 positions matching TRBD1. Germline trimming cut 5 bases from V and 0 bases from J; bases unmatched to any gene: 7. The CDR3 consists of 16 residues. Germline lookup yields CDR1 MDHEN and CDR2 SYDVKM. In nucleotides, the CDR3 is TGTGCCAGCAGTCCTACGGGACAGTTCTCTGGAAACACCATATATTTT. As protein: CASSPTGQFSGNTIYF.

The J gene is TRBJ2-7, the V gene TRBV30; no reliable D call. CDR1 GTSNPN and CDR2 SVGIG come from the germline V gene (reference sequence). The ends were cut back, 0 bases at V and 4 bases at J, with 10 bases in the middle. This CDR3 is built from 13 residues. The CDR3 reads CAWSVLERYEQYF. CDR3 bases: TGTGCCTGGAGTGTACTGGAGCGATACGAGCAGTACTTC.

This clone was seen more than once but under ten times. The chain combines TRBV27 with TRBJ1-5; D is uncertain. The V and J ends lost 11 bases and 3 bases respectively, with 11 bases between them. Germline CDR1 MNHEY, CDR2 SMNVEV (reference sequence). The CDR3 covers 12 residues. CDR3 in DNA: TGTGCCGCCGGCAGGAACAATCAGCCCCAGCATTTT. It codes for CAAGRNNQPQHF.

This chain connects TRBV18 to TRBJ1-4; a possible D gene is TRBD1 (6 bases). This CDR3 contains 15 residues. Germline values: CDR1 KGHSH, CDR2 LQKENI. V dropped 3 bases and J dropped 7 bases, with 15 bases sitting between them. This CDR3 reads CASSPSGTNSEKLFF. The CDR3 DNA sequence: TGTGCCAGCTCACCTTCCGGGACAAATTCTGAAAAACTGTTTTTT.

This chain connects TRBV11-2 to TRBJ1-1; D gene uncertain. V dropped 10 bases and J dropped 2 bases, with 5 bases sitting between them. The germline V gene encodes CDR1 SGHAT and CDR2 FQNNGV. The CDR3 totals 10 residues. The CDR3 nucleotides read TGTGCCACCCCAAACACTGAAGCTTTCTTT. This sequence encodes CATPNTEAFF.

This rearrangement joins TRBV10-2 to TRBJ1-1; possibly TRBD1 for D (6 bases). The CDR3 runs to 13 residues. V shed 7 bases and J shed 5 bases, with 14 bases lying between them. Per the germline V gene, CDR1 is WSHSY and CDR2 is SAAADI. The CDR3, as DNA: TGCGCCAGCATTGGACAGTGGTTGACTGAAGCTTTCTTT. This codes for CASIGQWLTEAFF.

V and J are TRBV2 and TRBJ1-1, with D possibly being TRBD1 (5 bases). Germline values: CDR1 SNHLY, CDR2 FYNNEI. V lost 6 bases, J lost 5 bases, and 13 bases lay in between. This CDR3 comprises 13 residues. The CDR3 nucleotides are TGTGCCAGCAGCGACGGACATGGAACTGAAGCTTTCTTT. The encoded protein is CASSDGHGTEAFF.

This chain links TRBV7-8 with TRBJ1-4, with 7 bases that match TRBD1. The germline V gene encodes CDR1 SGHVS and CDR2 FQNEAQ. V lost 2 bases, J lost 4 bases, and 4 bases stayed unmatched. The CDR3 consists of 15 residues. The CDR3 region has the DNA TGTGCCAGCAGCTTATTATCAGGGGGTAATGAAAAACTGTTTTTT. Its protein product is CASSLLSGGNEKLFF.

V usage is TRBV2 and J usage is TRBJ1-2, with 9 bases aligning to TRBD1. V was clipped by 7 bases and J by 8 bases; unmatched bases: 14. This CDR3 spans 15 amino acids. The germline V gene has CDR1 SNHLY and CDR2 FYNNEI. CDR3 bases: TGTGCCAGCACCGCGTTCGGGACAGGGCCGTCGGGCTACACCTTC. The encoded protein is CASTAFGTGPSGYTF.

This chain links TRBV7-9 with TRBJ1-4; TRBD1 matches 7 bases. CDR3 length: 14 residues. Germline V gene lookup returns CDR1 SEHNR and CDR2 FQNEAQ (reference sequence). J lost 3 bases, V lost 4 bases, and 2 bases had no gene match. CDR3: CASSWDRANEKLFF. CDR3 nucleotides: TGTGCCAGCAGCTGGGACAGAGCTAATGAAAAACTGTTTTTT.

The chain joins TRBV6-5 to TRBJ1-2, with 8 bases aligning to TRBD1. Germline loops: CDR1 MNHEY, CDR2 SVGAGI. Unmatched junction bases numbered 5, after V lost 0 bases and J lost 5 bases. The CDR3 runs 15 residues. The CDR3 bases are TGTGCCAGCAGTTACTCGAGGACAGGGCGTTATGGCTACACCTTC. As protein: CASSYSRTGRYGYTF.

The DNA for the CDR3 is TGTGCCTGGAGTGTCGAGGAGGGGGCAACTGAAGCTTTCTTT. Translated: CAWSVEEGATEAFF. The chain recombines TRBV30 with TRBJ1-1; 7 bases map to TRBD1. The CDR3 runs to 14 residues. V trimming: 0 bases; J trimming: 5 bases; junction bases outside the gene matches: 6. The V gene's germline CDR1 is GTSNPN and CDR2 SVGIG (reference sequence). Full variable domain (outside the CDR3, taken from reference TRBV30 and TRBJ1-1): SQTIHQWPATLVQPVGSPLSLECTVEGTSNPNLYWYRQAAGRGLQLLFYSVGIGQISSEVPQNLSASRPQDRQFILSSKKLLLSDSGFYLCAWSVEEGATEAFFGQGTRLTVV.

CDR3 in DNA: TGTGCCAGCAGCTTAGCTAGCGGGGTGAGCACAGATACGCAGTATTTT. Protein: CASSLASGVSTDTQYF. The rearrangement links TRBV7-6 to TRBJ2-3; 8 bases match TRBD2. Looked up from germline, CDR1 is SGHVS and CDR2 is FNYEAQ. Trimming removed 0 bases from V and 0 bases from J; junction bases left unmatched: 2. This CDR3 is built from 16 residues.

This sequence joins TRBV4-1 and TRBJ2-7; 7 bases fit TRBD1. This CDR3 has 15 residues. V shed 2 bases, J shed 2 bases, and the junction held 6 bases outside the gene matches. Germline CDR1 reads MGHRA; CDR2 reads YSYEKL. CDR3 sequence (DNA): TGCGCCAGCAGCCAATCATCAGGGGGACCCTACGAGCAGTACTTC. Amino acid sequence: CASSQSSGGPYEQYF.

The chain uses TRBV7-2 and TRBJ1-6; TRBD1 might be the D (6 bases). CDR1 is SGHTA and CDR2 is FQGNSA in the germline V gene. CDR3 length: 13 residues. The CDR3 bases are TGTGCGGAACAGGGTACAGTTAATTCACCCCTCCACTTT. It yields the protein CAEQGTVNSPLHF.

This clone has just one count. The chain has TRBV10-1 and TRBJ1-5; weak D call: TRBD1 (5 bases). The germline CDR1 and CDR2 sequences are WNHNN and SYGVQD (reference sequence). The CDR3 contains 16 residues. The V and J ends lost 2 bases and 3 bases respectively, with 14 bases between them. This CDR3 is CASSEPGHLYNQPQHF. The CDR3 region has the DNA TGCGCCAGCAGTGAGCCAGGACATCTATACAATCAGCCCCAGCATTTT.

V and J are TRBV11-2 and TRBJ1-1, with D unclear. CDR3 length equals 16 residues. V gave up 1 base and J gave up 0 bases, with 12 bases separating them. CDR1 is SGHAT and CDR2 is FQNNGV in the germline V gene. CDR3 region: CASSLGRWRMNTEAFF. The CDR3 DNA sequence: TGTGCCAGCAGCTTAGGACGATGGAGAATGAACACTGAAGCTTTCTTT. Based on the CDR3 plus reference TRBV11-2 and TRBJ1-1, the full variable domain is EAGVAQSPRYKIIEKRQSVAFWCNPISGHATLYWYQQILGQGPKLLIQFQNNGVVDDSQLPKDRFSAERLKGVDSTLKIQPAKLEDSAVYLCASSLGRWRMNTEAFFGQGTRLTVV.

The chain uses TRBV19 and TRBJ1-6; D remains ambiguous. This CDR3 has 11 amino acids. CDR1 and CDR2 (germline): LNHDA, SQIVND (reference sequence). V was cut by 8 bases and J by 6 bases, with 5 bases left in between. CDR3 loop: CASSGNSPLHF. The CDR3 DNA reads TGTGCCAGTTCGGGTAATTCACCCCTCCACTTT. Full variable domain (missing parts from reference TRBV19 and TRBJ1-6): DGGITQSPKYLFRKEGQNVTLSCEQNLNHDAMYWYRQDPGQGLRLIYYSQIVNDFQKGDIAEGYSVSREKKESFPLTVTSAQKNPTAFYLCASSGNSPLHFGNGTRLTVT.

The chain has TRBV7-6 and TRBJ1-2, with 7 positions matching TRBD1. The V gene's germline CDR1 is SGHVS and CDR2 FNYEAQ. The ends lost 1 base at V and 5 bases at J; junction bases unmatched: 4. The CDR3 covers 14 residues. CDR3 nucleotide sequence: TGTGCCAGCAGCTTAGGCCCCAGGGGGTATGGCTACACCTTC. The encoded protein is CASSLGPRGYGYTF.

The rearrangement joins TRBV29-1 to TRBJ1-1, with TRBD1 identical over 10 bases. The ends lost 7 bases at V and 5 bases at J; junction bases unmatched: 16. Per the germline V gene, CDR1 is SQVTM and CDR2 is ANQGSEA. The CDR3 has 16 amino acids. The chain's CDR3 is CSALLWGDRGRTEAFF. CDR3 sequence (DNA): TGCAGCGCCTTACTCTGGGGTGACAGGGGGCGAACTGAAGCTTTCTTT.

The chain has TRBV13 and TRBJ1-6, with a tentative D call TRBD1 (6 bases). CDR1 PRHDT and CDR2 FYEKMQ come from the germline V gene (reference sequence). The V gene lost 0 bases and the J gene lost 7 bases, with 13 bases spanning the gap. The CDR3 totals 16 residues. The CDR3 protein is CASSLGRTALNSPLHF. CDR3 nucleotides: TGTGCCAGCAGCTTAGGCCGGACAGCTCTAAATTCACCCCTCCACTTT.